One and the same sample provided the 16 T cell receptor beta chains below, sequenced in a study of blood T cell repertoires in COVID-19. Clones were sequenced by immunoSEQ multiplex PCR, and TCRdb holds only the in-frame ones, with some missing. The sample has about 240,000 clones; 82% are singletons. Sequences were obtained from peripheral blood. The receptors were sampled from a woman aged 55-70 years with active or convalescent COVID-19.

V gene TRBV3-1 (or the pseudogene TRBV3-2) combines with J gene TRBJ2-3; 9 bases are a match to TRBD2. V lost 5 bases and J lost 4; bases outside the gene matches: 13. This CDR3 is 17 amino acids long. Germline CDR1 and CDR2: LGHDT and YNNKEL (reference sequence). The chain's CDR3 is CASSARTGASGADTQYF. The CDR3 DNA follows: TGTGCCAGCAGCGCACGCACCGGGGCTAGCGGGGCAGATACGCAGTATTTT.

The rearrangement links TRBV18 to TRBJ2-7; tentative D call: TRBD1 (5 bases). Trimming cost V 6 bases and J 2 bases, with 14 bases left between them. This CDR3 region has 14 residues. Per germline, CDR1 KGHSH and CDR2 LQKENI. CDR3 amino acids: CASSRQGPTYEQYF. CDR3 DNA sequence: TGTGCCAGCTCGCGTCAGGGCCCGACCTACGAGCAGTACTTC. Complete variable domain (other parts from reference TRBV18 and TRBJ2-7): NAGVMQNPRHLVRRRGQEARLRCSPMKGHSHVYWYRQLPEEGLKFMVYLQKENIIDESGMPKERFSAEFPKEGPSILRIQQVVRGDSAAYFCASSRQGPTYEQYFGPGTRLTVT.

The chain combines TRBV30 with TRBJ1-6; 8 bases map to TRBD1. The CDR3 runs to 13 residues. CDR1 is GTSNPN and CDR2 is SVGIG in the germline V gene (reference sequence). With V trimmed by 2 bases and J by 10 bases, 4 bases remained unmatched. CDR3 nucleotide sequence: TGTGCCTGGAGTACAGGGGGTAGGTCACCCCTCCACTTT. Protein product: CAWSTGGRSPLHF.

The J gene is TRBJ1-4, the V gene TRBV9; 9 bases align to TRBD1. V shed 5 bases and J 7 bases; nucleotides not matched to a gene: 9. Germline CDR1 SGDLS, CDR2 YYNGEE. The CDR3 has 15 amino acids. CDR3 amino acids: CASSPQTGGSEKLFF. In DNA form, the CDR3 reads TGTGCCAGCAGTCCTCAGACAGGGGGGAGTGAAAAACTGTTTTTT.

In its sample, this clone was seen once. Other DNA sequences from this sample encode an identical CDR3 as well. This chain uses TRBV5-1 with TRBJ1-4; D remains ambiguous. Germline V lookup: CDR1 SGHRS, CDR2 YFSETQ. Trimming left V 0 bases short and J 0 bases short, with 3 bases between. The CDR3 extends over 14 amino acids. CDR3 sequence reads: CASSLGATNEKLFF. The CDR3 DNA reads as TGCGCCAGCAGCTTGGGAGCAACTAATGAAAAACTGTTTTTT.

Concerning this clone itself: This sample includes further DNA sequences coding for the same CDR3. In DNA, the CDR3 is TGTGCCAGCAGTTCGCTAGCGGGGGCATACAATGAGCAGTTCTTC. This codes for CASSSLAGAYNEQFF. The chain recombines TRBV6-5 with TRBJ2-1; 10 bases agree with TRBD2. CDR3 length: 15 residues. Trimming cost V 4 bases and J 4 bases; bases outside gene matches: 4. Germline CDR1 and CDR2: MNHEY and SVGAGI.

This sequence joins TRBV19 and TRBJ2-5, with D perhaps matching TRBD1 (5 bases). Germline loops: CDR1 LNHDA, CDR2 SQIVND (reference sequence). The CDR3 runs 13 residues. The V and J ends lost 1 base and 3 bases respectively, with 6 bases between them. The CDR3 loop reads CASSIGREETQYF. In DNA form, the CDR3 reads TGTGCCAGTAGTATAGGCAGGGAAGAGACCCAGTACTTC.

V and J are TRBV9 and TRBJ2-3, with D possibly TRBD2 on 6 matching bases. The CDR3 contains 18 residues. From germline, CDR1 is SGDLS and CDR2 YYNGEE. V gave up 0 bases and J gave up 3 bases, with 20 bases separating them. CDR3 DNA sequence: TGTGCCAGCAGCGTAGGCGGGGACCTTATCGGCCCTACAGATACGCAGTATTTT. Its protein is CASSVGGDLIGPTDTQYF.

The chain recombines TRBV5-1 with TRBJ2-5, with D possibly matching TRBD1 (6 bases). Germline loops: CDR1 SGHRS, CDR2 YFSETQ. V was cut by 4 bases and J by 2 bases, with 9 bases left in between. The CDR3 has 13 residues. DNA for the CDR3: TGCGCCAGCAGCCCGGACAGTCAAGAGACCCAGTACTTC. Protein sequence: CASSPDSQETQYF.

The V gene is TRBV2, the J gene TRBJ1-6; D remains unclear. V was clipped by 3 bases and J by 8 bases, with 8 bases between them. The CDR3 spans 13 residues. CDR1 is SNHLY, CDR2 FYNNEI, per germline. As DNA, the CDR3 is TGTGCCAGCAGTGACCGGGTTTATTCACCCCTCCACTTT. Amino acids: CASSDRVYSPLHF.

The gene calls are TRBV5-6 and TRBJ1-2, with 7 nucleotides matching TRBD1. The CDR3 is made up of 14 amino acids. From germline, CDR1 is SGHDT and CDR2 YYEEEE. V trimming: 4 bases; J trimming: 8 bases; junction bases outside the gene matches: 11. This CDR3 reads CASSPLTGPVGYTF. The CDR3 DNA sequence: TGTGCCAGCAGCCCCCTGACAGGGCCAGTCGGCTACACCTTC.

This rearrangement joins TRBV5-6 to TRBJ1-1; the D gene is possibly TRBD1 (6 bases). This CDR3 region has 13 residues. Germline lookup yields CDR1 SGHDT and CDR2 YYEEEE. V lost 6 bases to trimming and J lost 1 base, with 10 bases between them. The DNA of the CDR3 is TGTGCCAGCACTGAGGACAGGAACACTGAAGCTTTCTTT. The encoded protein is CASTEDRNTEAFF.

The chain combines TRBV11-3 with TRBJ1-1, with D tentatively TRBD1 (6 bases). Germline lookup yields CDR1 SGHNT and CDR2 YENEEA. V shed 4 bases and J shed 6 bases, with 12 bases lying between them. The CDR3 loop spans 13 amino acids. The CDR3 DNA is TGTGCCAGCAGCTCCTGGGGGGGCGCTGAAGCTTTCTTT. Its translation: CASSSWGGAEAFF.

V usage is TRBV23-1 and J usage is TRBJ1-5; possible D gene TRBD1, 5 bases. TRBV23-1 is annotated as an ORF whose role is uncertain. The length of the CDR3 is 16 residues. Trimming shortened V by 1 base and J by 6 bases, and 16 bases separated the two germline ends. CDR3 bases: TGCGCCAGCAGTCAATGCCGCAGGTCCCAGGGTCAGCCCCAGCATTTT. This codes for CASSQCRRSQGQPQHF.

This clone appeared a few times. V usage is TRBV7-2 and J usage is TRBJ1-3; D possibly corresponds to TRBD1 (6 bases). The CDR3 sequence is 16 residues long. Germline V gene lookup returns CDR1 SGHTA and CDR2 FQGNSA. V lost 1 base and J 0 bases, leaving 10 bases between the germline ends. CDR3 sequence: CASSLGGPLSGNTIYF. The CDR3 region has the DNA TGTGCCAGCAGCTTAGGGGGGCCACTCTCTGGAAACACCATATATTTT.

The gene calls are TRBV3-1 (or the pseudogene TRBV3-2) and TRBJ2-5; 8 bases match TRBD1. The germline V gene has CDR1 LGHDT and CDR2 YNNKEL (reference sequence). The CDR3 totals 15 residues. Trimming removed 4 bases from V and 1 base from J; junction bases left unmatched: 5. CDR3 nucleotide sequence: TGTGCCAGCAGCCCGGGACAGGTGGCCCAAGAGACCCAGTACTTC. Protein sequence: CASSPGQVAQETQYF.